The sequence of this T cell receptor beta chain was determined in a study of CD8+CD57+ T cells in acquired aplastic anemia. Flow cytometry had shown expanded CD8+CD57+ cells in the patients chosen for sequencing. CDR3 and TCR beta VDJ profiling relied on a genomic DNA template. TCRdb re-called the reads with MiXCR, one entry per CDR3 protein. Of 120,000 or so distinct CDR3 sequences detected, about two fifths appear once; the ten largest clones hold 2.6%. This clonotype was seen a few times. This CDR3 has 14 residues. V lost 3 bases to trimming and J lost 4 bases, with 12 bases between them. Germline values: CDR1 SGHNT, CDR2 YYREEE (reference sequence).

The V and J genes are TRBV5-4 and TRBJ2-3; D perhaps matches TRBD2 (7 bases). The sample taken for sequencing was sorted CD4+, CD8+, or CD8+CD57+ T cells (not recorded which) from PBMCs. The TCR was taken from a human donor with aplastic anemia. The CDR3 DNA follows: TGTGCCAGCAGCTCGGGGGGCGGGGCAGATACGCAGTATTTT. Translated, it gives CASSSGGGADTQYF.